This is a list of T cell receptor beta chains from one sample in a study of blood T cell repertoires in COVID-19. Clones were read by immunoSEQ multiplex PCR, and TCRdb kept only the in-frame ones, dropping some. The data contain about 88,000 clones, around nine tenths of them singletons. Sample: peripheral blood. The receptors were sampled from a woman older than 75 with acute or convalescent COVID-19. Each CDR3 is given with its conserved first and last residue. A D gene is named only where the DNA matches it firmly. Clone size, where shown, is once, few, many, or a class for clones that have expanded.

d_gene	j_gene	abundance	v_gene	CDR3nt	CDR3aa
.	TRBJ2-3	.	TRBV11-2	TGTGCCAGCAGCTTTCGGGACAAGAGTAGCACAGATACGCAGTATTTT	CASSFRDKSSTDTQYF
.	TRBJ1-1	.	TRBV19	TGTGCCAGTAGTACAACAGGGAGGAACACTGAAGCTTTCTTT	CASSTTGRNTEAFF
TRBD2	TRBJ2-3	.	TRBV20-1	TGCAGTGCTAGATTAGCGGGTACGCAGTATTTT	CSARLAGTQYF
TRBD2	TRBJ2-4	once	TRBV7-2	TGTGCCAGCAGCTTAAGGGGAGGGGACGGCGAGAAGTACTTC	CASSLRGGDGEKYF
.	TRBJ1-2	.	TRBV5-1	TGCGCCAGCAGCTTGGCAGGGGCCGATGGCTACACCTTC	CASSLAGADGYTF
.	TRBJ2-1	.	TRBV11-2	TGTGCCAGCAGCTCCTTGACTCAACTGTTCTTC	CASSSLTQLFF
.	TRBJ1-1	.	TRBV7-9	TGTGCCAGCAGCGGATCCGGGAAGAACACTGAAGCTTTCTTT	CASSGSGKNTEAFF
TRBD1	TRBJ1-2	.	TRBV19	TGTGCCAGTAGCGGACAGGCTATCTATGGCTACACCTTC	CASSGQAIYGYTF
TRBD1	TRBJ2-1	.	TRBV20-1	TGCAGTGCTAGTCCGCTGGGACAGGGTCAGGATGAGCAGTTCTTC	CSASPLGQGQDEQFF
TRBD2	TRBJ2-5	.	TRBV7-9	TGTGCCAGCAACTTGCGGGGGGCGGGAGAGACCCAGTACTTC	CASNLRGAGETQYF
TRBD2	TRBJ2-1	.	TRBV28	TGTGCCAGCATCCTATCACTAGCGGGCATTGATGAGCAGTTCTTC	CASILSLAGIDEQFF
TRBD1	TRBJ1-3	.	TRBV19	TGTGCCAGTAGTATAGCCTCTTCCGGGACAGCCGCGATCCTCTCTGGAAACACCATATATTTT	CASSIASSGTAAILSGNTIYF
TRBD1	TRBJ1-2	.	TRBV6-2/TRBV6-3	TGTGCCAGCAGTTACCGGACAGGGATCGGCTATGGCTACACCTTC	CASSYRTGIGYGYTF
.	TRBJ2-2	.	TRBV6-6	TGTGCCAGCAGTTTTTGGGGGCCCGGGGAGCTGTTTTTT	CASSFWGPGELFF
.	TRBJ1-3	.	TRBV10-3	TGTGCCATCACCCCTGGGGGGGGTACTGGAAACACCATATATTTT	CAITPGGGTGNTIYF
.	TRBJ2-7	.	TRBV15	TGTGCCACCAGCAGAGAACCGGGTGCGAGCTCCTACGAGCAGTACTTC	CATSREPGASSYEQYF
TRBD2	TRBJ2-1	.	TRBV7-8	TGTGCCAGCAGTCAGTCCGGGACTAGCGGGAGGGCCTGGGGCAATGAGCAGTTCTTC	CASSQSGTSGRAWGNEQFF
TRBD1	TRBJ1-4	.	TRBV25-1	TGTGCCAGCAGCCCGCGACAGGGGCGCGAGAATGAAAAACTGTTTTTT	CASSPRQGRENEKLFF
.	TRBJ2-5	.	TRBV5-4	TGTGCCAGCAGCTTGGAAGGACCCAGGGCTCAAGAGACCCAGTACTTC	CASSLEGPRAQETQYF
.	TRBJ1-1	.	TRBV12-3/TRBV12-4	TGTGCCAGCAGTTTTACCGGGAACACTGAAGCTTTCTTT	CASSFTGNTEAFF
TRBD1	TRBJ1-2	.	TRBV28	TGTGCCAGCAGTTTAGGGACAGGACCCGCTTTAAACTATGGCTACACCTTC	CASSLGTGPALNYGYTF
TRBD1	TRBJ2-5	once	TRBV19	TGTGCCAGTACCAGGGCCGGACAGGGGGAAGAGACCCAGTACTTC	CASTRAGQGEETQYF
.	TRBJ1-5	once	TRBV10-3	TGTGCCATCAAGTTCGATCAGGATCAGCCCCAGCATTTT	CAIKFDQDQPQHF
TRBD1	TRBJ1-4	.	TRBV29-1	TGCAGCGTTGCGACAGGGGCAACTAATGAAAAACTGTTTTTT	CSVATGATNEKLFF
.	TRBJ1-4	.	TRBV3-1/TRBV3-2	TGTGCCAGCAGCCTAATGAGCCCCGCCATGGAACTGTTTTTT	CASSLMSPAMELFF
.	TRBJ1-2	.	TRBV27	TGTGCCAGCAGTTTATCGGGCCAGCACTATGGCTACACCTTC	CASSLSGQHYGYTF
TRBD1	TRBJ1-1	.	TRBV7-8	TGTGCCAGCAGCTCAAGACAGGGGACGTACACTGAAGCTTTCTTT	CASSSRQGTYTEAFF
.	TRBJ1-1	.	TRBV6-2/TRBV6-3	TGTGCCAGCAGTTACGGGGGGTTGTACACTGAAGCTTTCTTT	CASSYGGLYTEAFF
.	TRBJ1-6	.	TRBV12-3/TRBV12-4	TGTGCCAGCAGTCCCCGGGGGGATTCACCCCTCCACTTT	CASSPRGDSPLHF
.	TRBJ1-2	.	TRBV2	TGTGCCAGCCGGGGGGAATCTACCTATGGCTACACCTTC	CASRGESTYGYTF
TRBD1	TRBJ2-5	.	TRBV6-2/TRBV6-3	TGTGCCAGCAGTTTCGGGACAGGCGACCAAGAGACCCAGTACTTC	CASSFGTGDQETQYF
TRBD2	TRBJ2-1	.	TRBV7-8	TGTGCCAGCAGCATAGCGGGAGATGAATACAATGAGCAGTTCTTC	CASSIAGDEYNEQFF
.	TRBJ1-2	.	TRBV5-1	TGCGCCAGCAGCGTGGAGCGGTCAACAGATGGCTACACCTTC	CASSVERSTDGYTF
.	TRBJ1-1	.	TRBV21-1	TGTGCCAGCAACCCCTTGGACAGGGGTGTCGACACTGAAGCTTTCTTT	CASNPLDRGVDTEAFF
.	TRBJ1-1	.	TRBV5-8	TGTGCCAGCAGCTTGGAAGGGGGCACTGAAGCTTTCTTT	CASSLEGGTEAFF
TRBD2	TRBJ2-1	.	TRBV6-2/TRBV6-3	TGTGCCAGCAGTTCCCCCCGGACTAGCGGGGTATACAATGAGCAGTTCTTC	CASSSPRTSGVYNEQFF
.	TRBJ2-7	.	TRBV28	TGTGCCAGCAGTTCTTTCCCGAGGGCCTACGAGCAGTACTTC	CASSSFPRAYEQYF
.	TRBJ1-1	.	TRBV6-5	TGTGCCACTAATGACGGAGACACTGAAGCTTTCTTT	CATNDGDTEAFF
.	TRBJ1-1	.	TRBV18	TGTGCCAGCTCACCGCAGGGGAACACTGAAGCTTTCTTT	CASSPQGNTEAFF
.	TRBJ2-3	.	TRBV20-1	TGCAGTGCTAGACTAGTTTCTTCGCAGTATTTT	CSARLVSSQYF
.	TRBJ1-1	.	TRBV7-2	TGTGCCAGCACCTCCTCTCAGATGAACACTGAAGCTTTCTTT	CASTSSQMNTEAFF
.	TRBJ2-7	.	TRBV21-1	TGTGCCAGCAGCAACCGCCGCTCGGGATCCTACGAGCAGTACTTC	CASSNRRSGSYEQYF
.	TRBJ2-7	.	TRBV11-3	TGTGCCAGCAGCTTAGATGCGGGGAGCTCCTACGAGCAGTACTTC	CASSLDAGSSYEQYF
.	TRBJ2-2	.	TRBV19	TGTGCCAGTAACTTGGACACCTCCACCGGGGAGCTGTTTTTT	CASNLDTSTGELFF
.	TRBJ1-3	few	TRBV28	TGTGCCAGCAGTTCCCCACCCGGACAAGACTCTGGAAACACCATATATTTT	CASSSPPGQDSGNTIYF
.	TRBJ2-5	.	TRBV7-7	TGTGCTAGCAGCCCAACGTCGAGGGACTTCGAGACCCAGTACTTC	CASSPTSRDFETQYF